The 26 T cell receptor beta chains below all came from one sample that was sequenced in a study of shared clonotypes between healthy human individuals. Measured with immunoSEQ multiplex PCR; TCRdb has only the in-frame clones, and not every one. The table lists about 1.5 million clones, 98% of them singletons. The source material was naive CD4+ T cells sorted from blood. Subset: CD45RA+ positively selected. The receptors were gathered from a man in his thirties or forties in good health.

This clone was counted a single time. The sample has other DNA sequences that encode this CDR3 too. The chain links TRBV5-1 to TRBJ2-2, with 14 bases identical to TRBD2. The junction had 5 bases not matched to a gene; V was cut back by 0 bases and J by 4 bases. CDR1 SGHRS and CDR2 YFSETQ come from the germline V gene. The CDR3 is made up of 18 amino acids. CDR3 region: CASSLGLAGGPGTGELFF. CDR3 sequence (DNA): TGCGCCAGCAGCTTGGGACTAGCGGGAGGGCCGGGCACCGGGGAGCTGTTTTTT.

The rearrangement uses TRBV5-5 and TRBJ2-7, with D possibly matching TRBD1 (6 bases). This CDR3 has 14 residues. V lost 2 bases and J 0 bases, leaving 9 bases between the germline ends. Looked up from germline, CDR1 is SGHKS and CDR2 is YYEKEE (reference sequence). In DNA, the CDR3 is TGTGCCAGCAGCTTAGGGGGTTTCTCCTACGAGCAGTACTTC. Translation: CASSLGGFSYEQYF.

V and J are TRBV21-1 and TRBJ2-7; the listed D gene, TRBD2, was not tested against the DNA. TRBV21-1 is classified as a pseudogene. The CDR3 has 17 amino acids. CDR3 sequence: CASSELYCGTSYYEQYF. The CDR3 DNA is TGTGCCAGCAGCGAGTTATATTGCGGGACTAGTTACTACGAGCAGTACTTC.

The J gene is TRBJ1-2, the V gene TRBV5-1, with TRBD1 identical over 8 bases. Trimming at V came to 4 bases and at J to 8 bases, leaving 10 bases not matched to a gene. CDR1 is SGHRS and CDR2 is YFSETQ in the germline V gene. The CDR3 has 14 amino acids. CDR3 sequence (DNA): TGCGCCAGCAGCGCCTCACAGGGGGAAGGCGGCTACACCTTC. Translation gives CASSASQGEGGYTF.

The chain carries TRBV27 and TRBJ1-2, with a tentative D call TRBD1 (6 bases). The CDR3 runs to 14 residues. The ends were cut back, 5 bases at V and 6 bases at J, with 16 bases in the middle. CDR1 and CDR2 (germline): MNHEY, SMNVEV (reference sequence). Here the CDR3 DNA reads TGTGCCAGCAGTACCTATACAGGGATCCATGGCTACACCTTC. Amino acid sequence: CASSTYTGIHGYTF.

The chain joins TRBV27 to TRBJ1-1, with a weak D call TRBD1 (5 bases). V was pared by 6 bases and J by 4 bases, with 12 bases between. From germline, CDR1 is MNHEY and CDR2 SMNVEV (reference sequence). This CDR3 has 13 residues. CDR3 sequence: CASSERRGTEAFF. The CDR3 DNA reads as TGTGCCAGCAGCGAAAGGAGGGGCACTGAAGCTTTCTTT.

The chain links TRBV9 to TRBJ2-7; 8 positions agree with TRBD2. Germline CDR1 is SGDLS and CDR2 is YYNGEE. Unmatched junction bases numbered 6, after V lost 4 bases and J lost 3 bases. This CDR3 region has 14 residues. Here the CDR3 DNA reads TGTGCCAGCAGCTTAACTAGCGGAGGCTACGAGCAGTACTTC. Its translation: CASSLTSGGYEQYF.

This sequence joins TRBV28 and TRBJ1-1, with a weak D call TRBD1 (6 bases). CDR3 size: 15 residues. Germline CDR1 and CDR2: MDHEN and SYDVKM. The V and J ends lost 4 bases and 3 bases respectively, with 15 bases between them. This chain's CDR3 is CASSYYDRRHTEAFF. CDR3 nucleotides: TGTGCCAGCAGTTATTACGACAGGAGGCACACTGAAGCTTTCTTT.

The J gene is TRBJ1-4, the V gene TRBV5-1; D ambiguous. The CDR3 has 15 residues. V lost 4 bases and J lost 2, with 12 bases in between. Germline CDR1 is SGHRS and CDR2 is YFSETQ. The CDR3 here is CASSLSTVTNEKLFF. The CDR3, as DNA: TGCGCCAGCAGCCTCTCTACGGTGACTAATGAAAAACTGTTTTTT. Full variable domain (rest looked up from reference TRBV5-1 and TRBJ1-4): KAGVTQTPRYLIKTRGQQVTLSCSPISGHRSVSWYQQTPGQGLQFLFEYFSETQRNKGNFPGRFSGRQFSNSRSEMNVSTLELGDSALYLCASSLSTVTNEKLFFGSGTQLSVL.

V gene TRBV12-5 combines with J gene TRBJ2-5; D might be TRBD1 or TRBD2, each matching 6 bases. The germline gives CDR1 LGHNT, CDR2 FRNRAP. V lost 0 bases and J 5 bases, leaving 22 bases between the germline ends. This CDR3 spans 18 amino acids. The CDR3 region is CASGLVRGNRDPRETQYF. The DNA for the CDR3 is TGTGCTAGTGGTTTGGTACGGGGGAACAGGGACCCAAGGGAGACCCAGTACTTC.

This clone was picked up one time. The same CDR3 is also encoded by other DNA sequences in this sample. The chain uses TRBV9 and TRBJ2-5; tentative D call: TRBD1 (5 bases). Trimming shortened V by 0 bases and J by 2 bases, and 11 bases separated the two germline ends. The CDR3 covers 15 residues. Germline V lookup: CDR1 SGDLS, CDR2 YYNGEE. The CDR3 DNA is TGTGCCAGCAGCGTAGCGGCAGGGCGACAAGAGACCCAGTACTTC. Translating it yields CASSVAAGRQETQYF.

Here the CDR3 DNA reads TGTGCCAGCAGCCCGTACAGGAGGCGCACTGAAGCTTTCTTT. It encodes CASSPYRRRTEAFF. The J gene is TRBJ1-1, the V gene TRBV7-2; D perhaps matches TRBD1 (5 bases). This CDR3 spans 14 amino acids. The V and J ends lost 5 bases and 4 bases respectively, with 14 bases between them. The V gene's germline CDR1 is SGHTA and CDR2 FQGNSA.

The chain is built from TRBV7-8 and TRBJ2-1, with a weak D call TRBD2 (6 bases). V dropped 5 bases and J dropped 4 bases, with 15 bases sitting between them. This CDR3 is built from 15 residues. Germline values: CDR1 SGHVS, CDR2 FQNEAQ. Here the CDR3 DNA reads TGTGCCAGCAGCCCTACTAGCCCCGTTTACAATGAGCAGTTCTTC. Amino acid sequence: CASSPTSPVYNEQFF.

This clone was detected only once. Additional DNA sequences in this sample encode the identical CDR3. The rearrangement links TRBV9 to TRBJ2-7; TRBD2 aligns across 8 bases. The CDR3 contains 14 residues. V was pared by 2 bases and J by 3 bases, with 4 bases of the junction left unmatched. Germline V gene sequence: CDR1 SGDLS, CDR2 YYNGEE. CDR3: CASSVGLEGYEQYF. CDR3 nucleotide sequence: TGTGCCAGCAGCGTGGGACTAGAAGGCTACGAGCAGTACTTC.

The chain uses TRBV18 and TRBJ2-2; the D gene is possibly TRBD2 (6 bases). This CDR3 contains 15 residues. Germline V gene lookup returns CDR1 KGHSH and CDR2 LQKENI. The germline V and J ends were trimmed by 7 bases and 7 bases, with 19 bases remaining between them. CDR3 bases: TGTGCCAGCTTGGTATCGGGAGCGTTTGGCGGGGAGCTGTTTTTT. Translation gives CASLVSGAFGGELFF.

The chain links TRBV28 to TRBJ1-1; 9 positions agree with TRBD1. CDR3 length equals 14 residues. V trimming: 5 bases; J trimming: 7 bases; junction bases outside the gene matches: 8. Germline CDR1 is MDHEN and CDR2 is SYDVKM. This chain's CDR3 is CASSIHRQGVEAFF. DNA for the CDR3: TGTGCCAGCAGTATACACCGACAGGGGGTTGAAGCTTTCTTT.

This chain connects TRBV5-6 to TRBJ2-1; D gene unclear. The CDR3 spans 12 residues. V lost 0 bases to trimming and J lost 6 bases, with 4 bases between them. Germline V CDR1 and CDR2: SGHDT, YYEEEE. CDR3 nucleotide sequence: TGTGCCAGCAGCTTGGGGGGCAATGAGCAGTTCTTC. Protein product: CASSLGGNEQFF.

CDR3 sequence (DNA): TGTGCCAGCAGCCCCGGACGGGAGCAGTTCTTC. Amino acids: CASSPGREQFF. The V gene is TRBV7-9, the J gene TRBJ2-1; no clear D. Trimming took off 5 bases at V and 10 bases at J, with 9 bases between the two ends. This CDR3 has 11 residues. Germline V gene sequence: CDR1 SEHNR, CDR2 FQNEAQ (reference sequence).

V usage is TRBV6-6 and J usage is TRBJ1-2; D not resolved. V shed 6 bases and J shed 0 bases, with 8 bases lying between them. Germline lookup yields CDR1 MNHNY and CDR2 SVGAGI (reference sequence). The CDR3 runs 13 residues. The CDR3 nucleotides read TGTGCCAGCAGAACCGGGGCTAACTATGGCTACACCTTC. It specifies CASRTGANYGYTF.

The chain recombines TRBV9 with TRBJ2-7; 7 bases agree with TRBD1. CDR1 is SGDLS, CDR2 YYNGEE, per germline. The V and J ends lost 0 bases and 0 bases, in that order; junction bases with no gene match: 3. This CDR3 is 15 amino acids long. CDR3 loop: CASSVAGTDSYEQYF. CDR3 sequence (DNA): TGTGCCAGCAGCGTAGCAGGGACAGACTCCTACGAGCAGTACTTC.

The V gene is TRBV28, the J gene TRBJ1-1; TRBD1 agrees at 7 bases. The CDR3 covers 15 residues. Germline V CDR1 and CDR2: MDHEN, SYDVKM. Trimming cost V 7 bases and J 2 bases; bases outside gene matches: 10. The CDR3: CASITTGSRNTEAFF. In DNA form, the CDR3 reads TGTGCCAGCATTACGACAGGGTCAAGAAACACTGAAGCTTTCTTT.

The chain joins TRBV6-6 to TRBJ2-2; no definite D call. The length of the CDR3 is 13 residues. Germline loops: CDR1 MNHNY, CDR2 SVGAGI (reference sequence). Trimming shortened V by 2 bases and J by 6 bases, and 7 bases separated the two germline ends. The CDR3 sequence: CASSYPHPGELFF. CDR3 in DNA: TGTGCCAGCAGTTACCCTCATCCCGGGGAGCTGTTTTTT.

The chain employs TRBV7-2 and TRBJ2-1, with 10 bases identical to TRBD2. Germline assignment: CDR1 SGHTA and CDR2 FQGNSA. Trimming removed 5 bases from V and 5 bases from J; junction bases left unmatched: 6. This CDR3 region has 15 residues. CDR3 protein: CASSGSGRPHNEQFF. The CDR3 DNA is TGTGCCAGCAGCGGTAGCGGGAGGCCCCACAATGAGCAGTTCTTC.

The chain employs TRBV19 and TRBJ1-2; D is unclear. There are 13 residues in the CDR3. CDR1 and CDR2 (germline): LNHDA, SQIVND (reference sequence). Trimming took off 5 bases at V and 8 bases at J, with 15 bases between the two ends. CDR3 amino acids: CASSSRSGTGYTF. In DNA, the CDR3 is TGTGCCAGTAGTTCTCGCTCCGGAACAGGCTACACCTTC.

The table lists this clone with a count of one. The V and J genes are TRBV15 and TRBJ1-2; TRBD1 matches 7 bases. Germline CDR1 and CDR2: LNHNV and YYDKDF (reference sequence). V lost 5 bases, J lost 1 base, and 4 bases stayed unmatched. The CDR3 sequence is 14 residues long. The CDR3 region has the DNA TGTGCCACCAGCGGGGGACAGCGTAACTATGGCTACACCTTC. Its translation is CATSGGQRNYGYTF.

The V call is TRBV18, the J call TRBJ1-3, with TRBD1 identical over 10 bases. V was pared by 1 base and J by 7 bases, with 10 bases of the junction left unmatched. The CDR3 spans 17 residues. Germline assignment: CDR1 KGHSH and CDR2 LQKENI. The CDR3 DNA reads TGTGCCAGCTCACCACTTAGGACAGGGGGAACCCCTAACACCATATATTTT. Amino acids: CASSPLRTGGTPNTIYF.